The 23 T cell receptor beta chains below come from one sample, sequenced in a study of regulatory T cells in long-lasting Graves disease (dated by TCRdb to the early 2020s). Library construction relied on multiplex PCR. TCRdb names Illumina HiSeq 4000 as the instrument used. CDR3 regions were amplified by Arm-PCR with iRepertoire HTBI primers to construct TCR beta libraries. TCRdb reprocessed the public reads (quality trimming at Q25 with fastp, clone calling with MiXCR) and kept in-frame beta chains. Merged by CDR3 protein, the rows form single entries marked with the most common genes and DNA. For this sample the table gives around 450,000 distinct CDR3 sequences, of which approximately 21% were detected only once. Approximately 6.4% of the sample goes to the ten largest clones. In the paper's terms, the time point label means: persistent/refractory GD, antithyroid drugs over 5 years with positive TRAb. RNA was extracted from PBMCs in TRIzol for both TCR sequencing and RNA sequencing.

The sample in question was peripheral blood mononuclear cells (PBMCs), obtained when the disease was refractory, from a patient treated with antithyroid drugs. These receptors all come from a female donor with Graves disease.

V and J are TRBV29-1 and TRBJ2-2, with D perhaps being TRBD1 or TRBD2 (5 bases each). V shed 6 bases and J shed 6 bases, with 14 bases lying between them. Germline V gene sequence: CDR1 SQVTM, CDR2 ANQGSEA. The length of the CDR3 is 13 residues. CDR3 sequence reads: CSVKVRDPGELFF. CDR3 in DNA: TGCAGCGTGAAGGTCAGGGACCCCGGGGAGCTGTTTTTT.

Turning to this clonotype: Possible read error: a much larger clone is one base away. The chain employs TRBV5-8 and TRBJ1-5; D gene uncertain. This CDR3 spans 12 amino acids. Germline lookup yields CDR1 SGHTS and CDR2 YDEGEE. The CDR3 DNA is TGTGCCGGCAGCTTCGTGGATCAGCCCCAGCATTTT. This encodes CAGSFVDQPQHF.

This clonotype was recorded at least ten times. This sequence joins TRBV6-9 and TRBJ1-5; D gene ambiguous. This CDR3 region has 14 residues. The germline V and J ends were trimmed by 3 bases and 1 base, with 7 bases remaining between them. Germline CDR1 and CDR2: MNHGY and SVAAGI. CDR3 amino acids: CASSYLGSNQPQHF. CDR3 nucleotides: TGTGCCAGCAGTTACCTGGGAAGCAATCAGCCCCAGCATTTT.

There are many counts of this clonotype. The DNA of the CDR3 is TGTGCCAGCCAGGGGGCGCGGGGACTTTACGAGCAGTACTTC. It encodes CASQGARGLYEQYF. The rearrangement uses TRBV27 and TRBJ2-7; TRBD1 aligns across 8 bases. The CDR3 has 14 residues. With 8 bases clipped from V and 4 bases from J, the junction kept 10 bases outside the gene matches. Germline assignment: CDR1 MNHEY and CDR2 SMNVEV (reference sequence).

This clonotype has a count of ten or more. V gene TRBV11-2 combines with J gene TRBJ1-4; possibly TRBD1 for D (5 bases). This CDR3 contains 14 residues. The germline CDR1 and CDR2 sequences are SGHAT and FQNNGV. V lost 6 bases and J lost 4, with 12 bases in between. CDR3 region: CASRRRQGNEKLFF. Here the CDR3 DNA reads TGTGCCAGCAGGCGTAGGCAGGGTAATGAAAAACTGTTTTTT.

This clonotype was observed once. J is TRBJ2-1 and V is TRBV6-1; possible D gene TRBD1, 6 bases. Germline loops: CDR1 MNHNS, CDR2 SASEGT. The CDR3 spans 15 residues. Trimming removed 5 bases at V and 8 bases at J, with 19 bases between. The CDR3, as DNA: TGTGCCAGCAGTACCCCAAGGCCAGGGGTCCATGAGCAGTTCTTC. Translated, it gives CASSTPRPGVHEQFF.

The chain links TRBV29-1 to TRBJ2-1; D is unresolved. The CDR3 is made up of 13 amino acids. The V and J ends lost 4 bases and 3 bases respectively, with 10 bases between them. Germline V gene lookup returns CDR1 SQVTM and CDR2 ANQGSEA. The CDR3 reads CSVVKANYNEQFF. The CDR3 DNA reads TGCAGCGTTGTGAAAGCGAACTACAATGAGCAGTTCTTC.

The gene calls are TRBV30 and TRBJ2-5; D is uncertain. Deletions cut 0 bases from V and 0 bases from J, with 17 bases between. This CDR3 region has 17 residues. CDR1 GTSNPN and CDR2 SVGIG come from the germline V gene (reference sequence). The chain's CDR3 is CAWSVFGQTPYQETQYF. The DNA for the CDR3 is TGTGCCTGGAGTGTCTTTGGCCAAACCCCGTACCAAGAGACCCAGTACTTC. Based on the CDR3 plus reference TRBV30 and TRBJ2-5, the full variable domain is SQTIHQWPATLVQPVGSPLSLECTVEGTSNPNLYWYRQAAGRGLQLLFYSVGIGQISSEVPQNLSASRPQDRQFILSSKKLLLSDSGFYLCAWSVFGQTPYQETQYFGPGTRLLVL.

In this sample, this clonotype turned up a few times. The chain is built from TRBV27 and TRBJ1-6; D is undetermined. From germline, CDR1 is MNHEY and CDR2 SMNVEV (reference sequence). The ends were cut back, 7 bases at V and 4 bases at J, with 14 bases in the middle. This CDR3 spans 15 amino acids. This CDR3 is CASKPAQRYNSPLHF. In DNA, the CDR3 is TGTGCCAGCAAGCCCGCCCAGAGGTATAATTCACCCCTCCACTTT.

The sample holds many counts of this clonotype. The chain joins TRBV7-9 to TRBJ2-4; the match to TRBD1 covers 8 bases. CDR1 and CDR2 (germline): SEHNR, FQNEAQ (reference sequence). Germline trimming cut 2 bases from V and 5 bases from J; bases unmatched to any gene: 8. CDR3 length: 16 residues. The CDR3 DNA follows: TGTGCCAGCAGCTTATATGGACAGGGAGCGGAAAACATTCAGTACTTC. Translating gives CASSLYGQGAENIQYF.

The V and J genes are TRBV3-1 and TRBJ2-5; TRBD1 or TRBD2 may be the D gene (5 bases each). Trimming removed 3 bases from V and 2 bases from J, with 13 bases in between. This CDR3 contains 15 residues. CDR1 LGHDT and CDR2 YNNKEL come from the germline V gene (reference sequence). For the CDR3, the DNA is TGTGCCAGCAGCCAGCAGCCGGGACGGCAAGAGACCCAGTACTTC. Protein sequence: CASSQQPGRQETQYF.

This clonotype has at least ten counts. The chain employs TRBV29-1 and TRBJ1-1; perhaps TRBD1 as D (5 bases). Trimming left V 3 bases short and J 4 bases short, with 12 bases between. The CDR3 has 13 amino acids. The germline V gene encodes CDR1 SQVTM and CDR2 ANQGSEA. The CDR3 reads CSVDGTGGTEAFF. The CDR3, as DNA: TGCAGCGTTGATGGGACCGGGGGCACTGAAGCTTTCTTT.

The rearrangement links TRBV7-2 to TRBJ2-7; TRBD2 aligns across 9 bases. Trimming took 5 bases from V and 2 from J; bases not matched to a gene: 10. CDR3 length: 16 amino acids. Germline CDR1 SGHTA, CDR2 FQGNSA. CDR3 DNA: TGTGCCAGCAGCCCGCGGGGGGGTTCCCTTACCTACGAGCAGTACTTC. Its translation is CASSPRGGSLTYEQYF.

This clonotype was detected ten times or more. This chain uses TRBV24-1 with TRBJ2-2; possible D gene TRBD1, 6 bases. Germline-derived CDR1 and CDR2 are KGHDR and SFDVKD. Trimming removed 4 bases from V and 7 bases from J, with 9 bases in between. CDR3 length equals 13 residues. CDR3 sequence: CATSDNRVGELFF. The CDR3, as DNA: TGTGCCACCAGTGACAACAGGGTCGGGGAGCTGTTTTTT.

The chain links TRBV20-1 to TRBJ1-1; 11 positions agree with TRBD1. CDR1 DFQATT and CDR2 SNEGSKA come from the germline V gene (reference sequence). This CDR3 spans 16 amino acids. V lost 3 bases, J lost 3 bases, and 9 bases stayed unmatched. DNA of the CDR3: TGCAGTGCTAGCACCGGACAGGGGGCCTTTGACACTGAAGCTTTCTTT. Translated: CSASTGQGAFDTEAFF.

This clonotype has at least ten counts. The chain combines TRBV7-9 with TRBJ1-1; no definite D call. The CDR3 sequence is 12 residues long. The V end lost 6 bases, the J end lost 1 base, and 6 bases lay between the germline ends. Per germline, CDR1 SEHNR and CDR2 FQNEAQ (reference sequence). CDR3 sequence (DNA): TGTGCCAGCAGTTACGGGAACACTGAAGCTTTCTTT. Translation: CASSYGNTEAFF. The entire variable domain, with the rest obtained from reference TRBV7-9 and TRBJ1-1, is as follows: DTGVSQNPRHKITKRGQNVTFRCDPISEHNRLYWYRQTLGQGPEFLTYFQNEAQLEKSRLLSDRFSAERPKGSFSTLEIQRTEQGDSAMYLCASSYGNTEAFFGQGTRLTVV.

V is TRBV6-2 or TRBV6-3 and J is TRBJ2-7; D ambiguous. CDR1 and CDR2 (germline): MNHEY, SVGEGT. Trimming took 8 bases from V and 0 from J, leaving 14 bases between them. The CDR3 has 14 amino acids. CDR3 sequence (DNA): TGTGCCAGCCGAATCCGGTCGACCTCCTACGAGCAGTACTTC. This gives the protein CASRIRSTSYEQYF.

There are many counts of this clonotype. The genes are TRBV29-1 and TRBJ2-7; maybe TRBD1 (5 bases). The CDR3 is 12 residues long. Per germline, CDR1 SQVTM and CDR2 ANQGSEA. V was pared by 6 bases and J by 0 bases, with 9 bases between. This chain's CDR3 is CSVADNSYEQYF. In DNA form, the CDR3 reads TGCAGCGTCGCGGACAACTCCTACGAGCAGTACTTC.

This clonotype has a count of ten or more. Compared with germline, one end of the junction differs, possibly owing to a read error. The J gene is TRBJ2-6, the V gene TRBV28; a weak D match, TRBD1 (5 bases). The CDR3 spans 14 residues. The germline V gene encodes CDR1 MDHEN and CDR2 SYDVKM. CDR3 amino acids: CASSQASGANVLTF. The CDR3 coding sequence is TGTGCCAGCAGCCAGGCCTCTGGGGCCAACGTCCTAACTTTC.

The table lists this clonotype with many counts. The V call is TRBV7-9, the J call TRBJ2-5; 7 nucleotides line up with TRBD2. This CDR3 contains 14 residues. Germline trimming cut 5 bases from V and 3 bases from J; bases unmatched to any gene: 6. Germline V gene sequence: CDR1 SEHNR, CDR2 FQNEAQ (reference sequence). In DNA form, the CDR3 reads TGTGCCAGCAGCCTAATGCTAGCGGAAGAGACCCAGTACTTC. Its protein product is CASSLMLAEETQYF.

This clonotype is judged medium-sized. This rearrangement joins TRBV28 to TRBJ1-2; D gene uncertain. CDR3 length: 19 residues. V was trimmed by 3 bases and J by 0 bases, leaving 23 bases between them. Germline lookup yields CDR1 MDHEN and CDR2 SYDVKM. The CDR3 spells CASSLATRGSLAANYGYTF. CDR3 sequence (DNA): TGTGCCAGCAGTTTGGCAACCCGGGGTTCATTAGCGGCTAACTATGGCTACACCTTC.

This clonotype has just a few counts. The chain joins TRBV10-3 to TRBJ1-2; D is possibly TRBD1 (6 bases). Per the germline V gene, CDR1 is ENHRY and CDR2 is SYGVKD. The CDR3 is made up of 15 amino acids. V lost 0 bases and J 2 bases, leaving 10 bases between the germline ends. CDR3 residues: CAISESRQGNYGYTF. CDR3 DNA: TGTGCCATCAGTGAGTCGAGGCAGGGGAACTATGGCTACACCTTC.

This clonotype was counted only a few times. The CDR3 reads CASSEVGGFVNTEAFF. In nucleotides, the CDR3 is TGTGCCAGCAGTGAAGTAGGAGGATTTGTGAACACTGAAGCTTTCTTT. The J gene is TRBJ1-1, the V gene TRBV6-1, with D unresolved. This CDR3 contains 16 residues. The V and J ends lost 1 base and 0 bases respectively, with 12 bases between them. Germline V gene sequence: CDR1 MNHNS, CDR2 SASEGT.